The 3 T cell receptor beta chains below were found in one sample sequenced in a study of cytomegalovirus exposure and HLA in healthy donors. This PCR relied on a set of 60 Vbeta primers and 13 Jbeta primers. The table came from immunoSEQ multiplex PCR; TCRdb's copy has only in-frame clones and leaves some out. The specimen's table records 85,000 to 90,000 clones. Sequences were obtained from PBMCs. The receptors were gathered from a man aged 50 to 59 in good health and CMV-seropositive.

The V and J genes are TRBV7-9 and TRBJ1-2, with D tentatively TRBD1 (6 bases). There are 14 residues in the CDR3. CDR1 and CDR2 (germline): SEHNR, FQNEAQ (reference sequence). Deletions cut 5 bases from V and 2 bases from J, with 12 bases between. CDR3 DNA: TGTGCCAGCAGCCCCACAGGGTTCAACTATGGCTACACCTTC. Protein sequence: CASSPTGFNYGYTF.

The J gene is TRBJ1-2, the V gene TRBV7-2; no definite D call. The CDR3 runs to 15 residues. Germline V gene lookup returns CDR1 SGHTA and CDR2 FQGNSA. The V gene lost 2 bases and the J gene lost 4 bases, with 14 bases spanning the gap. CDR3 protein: CASSLSVPGFYGYTF. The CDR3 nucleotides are TGTGCCAGCAGCTTAAGTGTTCCGGGGTTCTATGGCTACACCTTC.

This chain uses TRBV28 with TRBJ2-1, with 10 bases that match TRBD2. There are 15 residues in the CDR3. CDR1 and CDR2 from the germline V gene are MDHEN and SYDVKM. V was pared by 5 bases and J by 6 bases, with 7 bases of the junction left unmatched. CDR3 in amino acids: CASSTGLADLNEQFF. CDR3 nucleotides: TGTGCCAGCAGTACAGGACTAGCGGATCTCAATGAGCAGTTCTTC.